This T cell receptor beta chain comes out of a study of technical replicates of blood from several donors. Germline V lookup: CDR1 SQVTM, CDR2 ANQGSEA. This CDR3 spans 13 amino acids. Losses at the gene ends were 2 bases for V and 7 bases for J; bases not matched to a gene: 7. Data came from immunoSEQ multiplex PCR; TCRdb stores just in-frame clones and leaves some out. This table holds tens of thousands of clones, around 94% found once. The chain carries TRBV29-1 and TRBJ1-2, with 7 bases identical to TRBD1. This TCR was recovered from a human donor in good health. The sample consisted of T cells isolated from PBMCs. In DNA form, the CDR3 reads TGCAGCGTTGAACGCGACAGGGAAGGTGGCTACACCTTC. This encodes CSVERDREGGYTF.